These 10 T cell receptor beta chains were sequenced from one sample in a study of early T cells in non-severe SARS-CoV-2 infection (dated by TCRdb to 2020 to 2023). Library creation used 5' RACE. The instrument given in TCRdb is NextSeq 500. TCRdb passed the public sequencing reads through fastp at Q25 and MiXCR, retaining productive beta sequences. Identical CDR3 protein sequences are pooled into one entry, listed with their most common genes and DNA. The sample includes tens of thousands of distinct CDR3 sequences, with 5% to 5.5% observed a single time. The ten largest clones represent 3.5% of the sample. The sample was whole blood. These receptors were taken from an adult who was a healthcare worker with PCR-confirmed SARS-CoV-2 infection or an uninfected control (not recorded which).

The gene calls are TRBV4-2 and TRBJ2-7; 7 bases match TRBD1. This CDR3 contains 14 residues. Germline lookup yields CDR1 LGHNA and CDR2 YNFKEQ. V trimming: 2 bases; J trimming: 3 bases; junction bases outside the gene matches: 4. The DNA of the CDR3 is TGTGCCAGCAGCCAATCGGGACAGAACTACGAGCAGTACTTC. It codes for CASSQSGQNYEQYF.

This clonotype was picked up many times. The V gene is TRBV19, the J gene TRBJ2-2; no definite D call. The length of the CDR3 is 13 residues. Trimming took off 5 bases at V and 5 bases at J, with 9 bases between the two ends. CDR1 and CDR2 (germline): LNHDA, SQIVND (reference sequence). The CDR3 region is CASSGAWTGELFF. In DNA form, the CDR3 reads TGTGCCAGTAGTGGAGCTTGGACCGGGGAGCTGTTTTTT.

This clonotype showed up many times. The chain is built from TRBV5-4 and TRBJ2-1, with D hard to call. The CDR3 totals 12 residues. CDR1 is SGHNT, CDR2 YYREEE, per germline (reference sequence). Trimming stripped 0 bases from V and 9 bases from J, with 7 bases between. CDR3 loop: CASSLDSGEQFF. The CDR3 nucleotides read TGTGCCAGCAGCTTGGATTCCGGTGAGCAGTTCTTC.

The chain recombines TRBV7-6 with TRBJ2-2; no reliable D call. V shed 4 bases and J shed 3 bases, with 0 bases lying between them. From germline, CDR1 is SGHVS and CDR2 FNYEAQ. CDR3 length: 11 residues. CDR3 residues: CASSYTGELFF. The DNA of the CDR3 is TGTGCCAGCAGCTACACCGGGGAGCTGTTTTTT.

This clonotype was found many times. The genes are TRBV4-1 and TRBJ1-2; 7 nucleotides align to TRBD1. Germline CDR1 reads MGHRA; CDR2 reads YSYEKL. CDR3 length: 15 amino acids. The J segment lost 2 bases and the V segment lost 0 bases, leaving 3 bases of the junction unmatched. The CDR3 loop reads CASSQETGPNYGYTF. The DNA for the CDR3 is TGCGCCAGCAGCCAAGAGACAGGGCCCAACTATGGCTACACCTTC.

This clonotype was observed at least ten times. V gene TRBV7-2 combines with J gene TRBJ2-3, with 10 bases that match TRBD1. V dropped 7 bases and J dropped 4; count of bases not matched to a gene: 8. The V gene's germline CDR1 is SGHTA and CDR2 FQGNSA. This CDR3 has 15 residues. The CDR3 spells CASTLTGGGADTQYF. The CDR3 DNA sequence: TGTGCCAGCACCTTGACAGGGGGCGGCGCAGATACGCAGTATTTT.

This clonotype was seen more than once but under ten times. The V gene is TRBV6-2 or TRBV6-3, the J gene TRBJ1-2; D is undetermined. V lost 6 bases to trimming and J lost 4 bases, with 9 bases between them. Germline CDR1 and CDR2: MNHEY and SVGEGT. The CDR3 spans 12 residues. CDR3 loop: CASSGTSYGYTF. As DNA, the CDR3 is TGTGCCAGCAGCGGAACTTCCTATGGCTACACCTTC.

This clonotype was observed at least ten times. The J gene is TRBJ1-1, the V gene TRBV5-4; D is unclear. The CDR3 contains 14 residues. V was cut by 3 bases and J by 0 bases, with 9 bases left in between. Germline CDR1 SGHNT, CDR2 YYREEE (reference sequence). The CDR3 nucleotides are TGTGCCAGCAGCTCCGGGATCATGAACACTGAAGCTTTCTTT. Its translation: CASSSGIMNTEAFF.

In this sample, this clonotype is medium-sized (0.01 to 0.1%). The chain employs TRBV29-1 and TRBJ2-7; 8 positions match TRBD1. Germline CDR1 and CDR2: SQVTM and ANQGSEA. This CDR3 has 14 amino acids. V dropped 1 base and J dropped 3; count of bases not matched to a gene: 5. The CDR3 nucleotides read TGCAGCGTTGAAGTTGGTGACAGGGGCTACGAGCAGTACTTC. Translated: CSVEVGDRGYEQYF.

The CDR3 spells CASSLAQVKGGYTF. The CDR3 nucleotides are TGTGCCAGCAGCTTGGCACAGGTTAAAGGGGGCTACACCTTC. The J gene is TRBJ1-2, the V gene TRBV5-6; D is perhaps TRBD1 (5 bases). The V gene lost 0 bases and the J gene lost 8 bases, with 14 bases spanning the gap. This CDR3 is built from 14 residues. The germline V gene encodes CDR1 SGHDT and CDR2 YYEEEE. Full variable domain (rest looked up from reference TRBV5-6 and TRBJ1-2): DAGVTQSPTHLIKTRGQQVTLRCSPKSGHDTVSWYQQALGQGPQFIFQYYEEEERQRGNFPDRFSGHQFPNYSSELNVNALLLGDSALYLCASSLAQVKGGYTFGSGTRLTVV.